This TCR beta chain was recovered during a study of sequential checkpoint blockade in melanoma. Study as a whole: Roughly 20 patients had tumor biopsies before treatment and at week 13.

Method: immunoSEQ multiplex PCR; TCRdb's copy keeps in-frame clones and lacks some. The data show about 680 clones, roughly 28% seen once. Treatment noted: randomized to nivolumab then ipilimumab (arm A) or the reverse (arm B). As concerns this clone: The junction departs from germline at one end; a sequencing error may be responsible.

Germline V gene sequence: CDR1 LNHDA, CDR2 SQIVND (reference sequence). The length of the CDR3 is 12 residues. Sample: tumor tissue (inferred from file names), taken from a patient given nivolumab and ipilimumab in sequence. The origin of this receptor is a human donor with melanoma. This chain uses TRBV19 with TRBJ1-6, with 8 bases lining up with TRBD1. For the CDR3, the DNA is TGTGCCAGTAGTATAACCGGGACAGGTTTAATATTC. Protein sequence: CASSITGTGLIF.